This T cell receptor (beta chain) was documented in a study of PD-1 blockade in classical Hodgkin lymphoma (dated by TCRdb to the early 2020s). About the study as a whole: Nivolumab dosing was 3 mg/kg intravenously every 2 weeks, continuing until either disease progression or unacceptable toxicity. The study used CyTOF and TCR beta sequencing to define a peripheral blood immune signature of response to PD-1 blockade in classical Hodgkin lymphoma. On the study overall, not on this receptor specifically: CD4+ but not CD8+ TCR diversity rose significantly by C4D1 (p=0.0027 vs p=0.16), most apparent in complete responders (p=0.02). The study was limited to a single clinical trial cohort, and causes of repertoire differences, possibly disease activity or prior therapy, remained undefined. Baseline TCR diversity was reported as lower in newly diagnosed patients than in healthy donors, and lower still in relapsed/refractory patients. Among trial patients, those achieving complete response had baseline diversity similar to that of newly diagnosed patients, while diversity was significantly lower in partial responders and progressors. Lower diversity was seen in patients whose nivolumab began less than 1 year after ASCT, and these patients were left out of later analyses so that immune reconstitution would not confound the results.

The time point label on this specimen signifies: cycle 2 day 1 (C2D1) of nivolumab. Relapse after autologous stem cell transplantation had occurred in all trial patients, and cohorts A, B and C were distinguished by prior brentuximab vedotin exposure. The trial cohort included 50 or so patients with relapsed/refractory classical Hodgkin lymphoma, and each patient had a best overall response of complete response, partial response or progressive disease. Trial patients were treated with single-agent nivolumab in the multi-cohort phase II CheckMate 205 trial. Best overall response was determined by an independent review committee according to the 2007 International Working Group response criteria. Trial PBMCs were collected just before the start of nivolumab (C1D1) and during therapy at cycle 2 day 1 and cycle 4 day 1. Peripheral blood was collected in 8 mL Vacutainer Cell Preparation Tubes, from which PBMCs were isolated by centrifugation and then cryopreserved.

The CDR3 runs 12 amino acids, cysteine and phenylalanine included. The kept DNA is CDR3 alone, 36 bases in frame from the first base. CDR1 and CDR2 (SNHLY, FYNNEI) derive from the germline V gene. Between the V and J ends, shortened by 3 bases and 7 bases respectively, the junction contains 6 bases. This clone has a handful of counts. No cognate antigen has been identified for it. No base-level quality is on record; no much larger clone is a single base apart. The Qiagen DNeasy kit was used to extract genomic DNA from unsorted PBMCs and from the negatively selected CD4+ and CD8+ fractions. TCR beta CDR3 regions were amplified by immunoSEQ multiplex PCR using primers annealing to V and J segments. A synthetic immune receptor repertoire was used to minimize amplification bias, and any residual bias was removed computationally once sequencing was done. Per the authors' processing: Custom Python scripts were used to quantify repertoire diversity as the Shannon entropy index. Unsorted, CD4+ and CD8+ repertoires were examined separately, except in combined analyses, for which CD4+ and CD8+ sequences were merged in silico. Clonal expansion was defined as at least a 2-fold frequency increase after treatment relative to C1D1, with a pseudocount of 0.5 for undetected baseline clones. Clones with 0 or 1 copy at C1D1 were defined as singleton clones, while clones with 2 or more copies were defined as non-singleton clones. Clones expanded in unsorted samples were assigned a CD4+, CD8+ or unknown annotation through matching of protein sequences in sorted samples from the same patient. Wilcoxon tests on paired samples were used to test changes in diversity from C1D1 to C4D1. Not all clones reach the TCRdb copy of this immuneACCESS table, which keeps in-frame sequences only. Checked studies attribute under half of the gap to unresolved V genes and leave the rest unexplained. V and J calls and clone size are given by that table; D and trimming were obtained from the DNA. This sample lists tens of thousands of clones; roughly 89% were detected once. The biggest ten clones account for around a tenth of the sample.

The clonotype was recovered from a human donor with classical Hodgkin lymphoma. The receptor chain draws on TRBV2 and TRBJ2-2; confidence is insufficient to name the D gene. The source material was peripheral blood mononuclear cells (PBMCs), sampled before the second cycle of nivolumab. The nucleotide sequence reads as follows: TGTGCCAGCAGTGAGTTTAACGGGGAGCTGTTTTTT. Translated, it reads CASSEFNGELFF.